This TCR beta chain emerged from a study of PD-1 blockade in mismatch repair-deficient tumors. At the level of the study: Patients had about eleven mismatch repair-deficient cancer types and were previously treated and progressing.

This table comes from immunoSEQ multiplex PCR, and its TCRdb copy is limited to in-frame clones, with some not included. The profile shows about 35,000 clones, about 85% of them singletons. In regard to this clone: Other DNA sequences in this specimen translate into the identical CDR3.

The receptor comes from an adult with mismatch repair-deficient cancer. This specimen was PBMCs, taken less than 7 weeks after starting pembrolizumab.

CDR3 DNA sequence: TGTGCCTGGAAACAGGGGAGGACTGAAGCTTTCTTT. It is translated as CAWKQGRTEAFF. The chain combines TRBV30 with TRBJ1-1; 7 nucleotides agree with TRBD1. Unmatched junction bases numbered 4, after V lost 4 bases and J lost 5 bases. This CDR3 spans 12 amino acids. From germline, CDR1 is GTSNPN and CDR2 SVGIG (reference sequence).